The sequence of this T cell receptor (beta chain) was determined in a study of blood T cell repertoires in COVID-19. Study-level information: Acute and convalescent COVID-19 specimens originated in the United States, Italy and Spain.

Germline V gene sequence: CDR1 LNHNV, CDR2 YYDKDF (reference sequence). This CDR3 has 16 amino acids. The junction had 6 bases not matched to a gene; V was cut back by 1 base and J by 6 bases. As originally analysed: How many nucleated cells were present was estimated from reference gene primer amplification. Method: immunoSEQ multiplex PCR; TCRdb's copy keeps in-frame clones and lacks some. That table furnishes V, J and clone size, whereas the DNA furnished D and trimming. The profile shows about 150,000 clones, about 80% of them singletons. This receptor was identified in a man between 60 and 75 years old with acute or convalescent COVID-19. The specimen sequenced was peripheral blood. The V gene is TRBV15, the J gene TRBJ2-2, with TRBD2 identical over 9 bases. CDR3 in amino acids: CATSRGGRALAGELFF. The CDR3 DNA sequence: TGTGCCACCAGCAGAGGCGGGAGGGCCCTCGCCGGGGAGCTGTTTTTT.